What follows are 10 T cell receptor beta chains derived from one specimen sequenced in a study of T cells in Graves' hyperthyroidism and ophthalmopathy. There were TCR beta CDR3 regions amplified from RNA transcripts. Primed by the HTBI set, a first-round RT-PCR was run on the TCR CDR3. MiXCR, applied by TCRdb to the multiplex PCR reads, yields one record per CDR3 protein. This sample yields about 690,000 distinct CDR3 sequences, of which approximately 15% are seen a single time; roughly a sixth belongs to the top ten. The sequenced sample consisted of blood. The receptors come from a man between 50 and 59 years old with Graves' hyperthyroidism.

V is TRBV19 and J is TRBJ2-1; TRBD2 matches 8 bases. Germline assignment: CDR1 LNHDA and CDR2 SQIVND (reference sequence). Trimming cost V 4 bases and J 12 bases; bases outside gene matches: 8. This CDR3 comprises 13 residues. The CDR3 DNA follows: TGTGCCAGTAGTAGTTCTAGCGGGTGGATGCAGTTCTTC. It encodes CASSSSSGWMQFF.

This clonotype was seen only a few times. The rearrangement uses TRBV28 and TRBJ1-5; D unresolved. CDR3 size: 11 residues. V gave up 3 bases and J gave up 9 bases, with 6 bases separating them. Germline CDR1 is MDHEN and CDR2 is SYDVKM. CDR3 residues: CASSFRGPQHF. The CDR3 DNA is TGTGCCAGCAGTTTCAGAGGGCCCCAGCATTTT. Filled out from reference TRBV28 and TRBJ1-5, the complete variable domain reads DVKVTQSSRYLVKRTGEKVFLECVQDMDHENMFWYRQDPGLGLRLIYFSYDVKMKEKGDIPEGYSVSREKKERFSLILESASTNQTSMYLCASSFRGPQHFGDGTRLSIL.

This clonotype turned up a few times. This chain links TRBV7-9 with TRBJ2-5; possibly TRBD2 for D (5 bases). This CDR3 region has 13 residues. From germline, CDR1 is SEHNR and CDR2 FQNEAQ (reference sequence). V was cut by 5 bases and J by 4 bases, with 11 bases left in between. The CDR3 nucleotides are TGTGCCAGCAGCCACAACGAGGGAGAGACCCAGTACTTC. Amino acids: CASSHNEGETQYF. Looking up the rest from reference TRBV7-9 and TRBJ2-5 gives the full variable domain: DTGVSQNPRHKITKRGQNVTFRCDPISEHNRLYWYRQTLGQGPEFLTYFQNEAQLEKSRLLSDRFSAERPKGSFSTLEIQRTEQGDSAMYLCASSHNEGETQYFGPGTRLLVL.

This chain uses TRBV7-3 with TRBJ2-1, with D perhaps TRBD1 or TRBD2 (5 bases each). Germline V CDR1 and CDR2: SGHTA, FQGTGA. Trimming removed 2 bases from V and 0 bases from J, with 20 bases in between. This CDR3 has 19 amino acids. The CDR3 nucleotides are TGTGCCAGCAGCTTAGGTTCAGGGACCCCCTCCCTCTCCTACAATGAGCAGTTCTTC. Residues: CASSLGSGTPSLSYNEQFF.

This clonotype was recorded a few times. The chain uses TRBV28 and TRBJ1-2; D gene uncertain. The V and J ends lost 3 bases and 4 bases respectively, with 6 bases between them. The CDR3 is 12 amino acids. The V gene's germline CDR1 is MDHEN and CDR2 SYDVKM. Here the CDR3 reads CASSFRPYGYTF. The CDR3 DNA is TGTGCCAGCAGTTTCCGGCCCTATGGCTACACCTTC.

The rearrangement uses TRBV2 and TRBJ1-4, with no clear D. The germline V and J ends were trimmed by 7 bases and 3 bases, with 12 bases remaining between them. Germline V CDR1 and CDR2: SNHLY, FYNNEI. This CDR3 contains 14 residues. In nucleotides, the CDR3 is TGTGCCAGCAAGAAGAGAGGAGCTAATGAAAAACTGTTTTTT. Encoded protein: CASKKRGANEKLFF.

This chain connects TRBV6-2 or TRBV6-3 to TRBJ2-1; 9 positions match TRBD2. This CDR3 comprises 16 residues. Germline CDR1 MNHEY, CDR2 SVGEGT. Unmatched junction bases numbered 5, after V lost 4 bases and J lost 1 base. CDR3 in amino acids: CASSSRSGRSYNEQFF. In DNA form, the CDR3 reads TGTGCCAGCAGTTCCCGTAGCGGGAGATCCTACAATGAGCAGTTCTTC.

The chain is built from TRBV27 and TRBJ2-1; 10 bases align to TRBD1. CDR3 length equals 16 residues. CDR1 MNHEY and CDR2 SMNVEV come from the germline V gene (reference sequence). Trimming removed 6 bases from V and 2 bases from J; junction bases left unmatched: 7. DNA for the CDR3: TGTGCCAGCAGAAGTCCCGGGACAGGGGCCTACAATGAGCAGTTCTTC. As protein: CASRSPGTGAYNEQFF.

This clonotype was detected ten times or more. The J gene is TRBJ2-7, the V gene TRBV2; 7 bases are shared with TRBD1. With V trimmed by 6 bases and J by 5 bases, 10 bases remained unmatched. This CDR3 comprises 14 residues. Per germline, CDR1 SNHLY and CDR2 FYNNEI. The CDR3 DNA reads TGTGCCAGCAGCCGGGACAGAAGACAAAACGAGCAGTACTTC. Encoded protein: CASSRDRRQNEQYF.

This clonotype was recorded many times. The rearrangement uses TRBV28 and TRBJ1-5; D unresolved. Germline V gene data show CDR1 as MDHEN and CDR2 as SYDVKM. Trimming left V 3 bases short and J 5 bases short, with 11 bases between. This CDR3 is 14 amino acids long. As DNA, the CDR3 is TGTGCCAGCAGTTTGGACGGTTCCCATCAGCCCCAGCATTTT. Amino acid sequence: CASSLDGSHQPQHF.